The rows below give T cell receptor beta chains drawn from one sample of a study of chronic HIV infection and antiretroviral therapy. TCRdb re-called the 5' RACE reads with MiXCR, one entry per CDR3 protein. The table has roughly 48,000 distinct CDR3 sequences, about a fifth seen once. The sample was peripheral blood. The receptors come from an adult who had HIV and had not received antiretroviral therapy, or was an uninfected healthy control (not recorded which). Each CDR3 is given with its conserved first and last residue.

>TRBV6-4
CASRRLAGSTDTQYF
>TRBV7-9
CASSWVAGGYNEQFF
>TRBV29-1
CSVGTSWAEQFF
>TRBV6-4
CASSDFAGLGTQYF
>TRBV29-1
CSVISFGTDPNTEAFF
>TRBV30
CAWSAGRASGANVLTF
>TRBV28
CASSFSAGAPETQYF
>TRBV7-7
CASSFGTNTGELFF
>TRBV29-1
CSEGAETQYF
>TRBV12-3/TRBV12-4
CASSLGLGRISEKLFF
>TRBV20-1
CSASPESTDTQYF
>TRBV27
CASSRTSGRVNEQFF
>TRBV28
CASSPQRGHVTQYF
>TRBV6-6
CASSYGTHNPEQFF
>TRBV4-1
CASSPSTGGNYGYTF
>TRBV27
CASSLTAGGTQYF
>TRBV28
CASSYSTAGYTF
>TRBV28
CALGRNTEAFF
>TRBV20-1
CSARDRVGNNSPLHF
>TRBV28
CASSFAGGKAFF
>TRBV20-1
CSAGTSGRARAGELFF
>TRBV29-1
CSVDGTDLEAQYF
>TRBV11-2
CASSLLPGEQFF
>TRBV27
CASRGAATGAHSGANVLTF
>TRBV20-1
CSARGTGTDSYEQYF
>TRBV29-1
CSVERSATRGAFF
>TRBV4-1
CASSQWQQETQYF
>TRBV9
CASSVDPGTKYNEQFF
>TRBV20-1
CSASLAGDNSPLHF
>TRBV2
CASSGTSAEQYF
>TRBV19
CASSQGPRSSYNSPLHF
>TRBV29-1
CSGGTDYGYTF
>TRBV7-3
CASSSTTLERKYF
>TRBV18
CASSPVDRGREEKLFF
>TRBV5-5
CASSPGQMNTEAFF
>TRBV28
CASSSPRGSRDEQFF
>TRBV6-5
CASSSRGVRSSTDTQYF
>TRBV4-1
CASSQENWGDLLEEQFF
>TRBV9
CASSVETGKTDTQYF
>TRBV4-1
CASSQGRTELSGYGYTF
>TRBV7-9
CASSLTSGAKNIQYF
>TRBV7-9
CASLGQAVTGELFF
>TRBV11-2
CASSSLAGANEQFF
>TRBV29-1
CSVGTSTDTQYF
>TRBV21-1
CASSEGRVGGEQFF